Given below is one T cell receptor beta chain in context. This entry is derived from a study of blood T cell repertoires in COVID-19. Sequenced by immunoSEQ multiplex PCR; TCRdb stores in-frame clones only, minus some. The sample lists about 69,000 clones; more than 75% were seen once. The V and J ends lost 3 bases and 0 bases, in that order; junction bases with no gene match: 7. CDR1 is DFQATT and CDR2 is SNEGSKA in the germline V gene (reference sequence). The CDR3 covers 15 residues. Specimen: peripheral blood. The chain employs TRBV20-1 and TRBJ2-7; 8 bases align to TRBD1. This receptor was obtained from a man aged 35 to 55 with COVID-19, enrolled during active disease. CDR3 sequence: CSASPTTGASYEQYF. CDR3 DNA sequence: TGCAGTGCTAGTCCCACGACAGGGGCCTCCTACGAGCAGTACTTC.